What follows describes a single T cell receptor (beta chain). Germline V gene sequence: CDR1 MGHDK, CDR2 SYGVNS. The CDR3 sequence is 18 residues long. V dropped 8 bases and J dropped 0 bases, with 25 bases sitting between them. The data are from a study of blood T cell repertoires in COVID-19. Study context: Collection of acute and convalescent COVID-19 samples took place in the United States, Italy and Spain.

Method: immunoSEQ multiplex PCR; TCRdb's copy keeps in-frame clones and lacks some. Here the sample spans some 94,000 clones, about 70% being singletons. Sequenced: peripheral blood. This TCR came from an older woman in a cohort sampled during active or convalescent COVID-19. The genes are TRBV25-1 and TRBJ2-5, with D perhaps matching TRBD1 (7 bases). The CDR3 coding sequence is TGTGCCAGCTCCAAGAATGGGGGGACAGACCCGTACCAAGAGACCCAGTACTTC. Residues: CASSKNGGTDPYQETQYF.